The T cell receptor beta chain under discussion was sequenced for a study of cytomegalovirus exposure and HLA in healthy donors. In the PCR, 60 Vbeta and 13 Jbeta primers were used. Clones were read by immunoSEQ multiplex PCR, and TCRdb kept only the in-frame ones, dropping some. The table records about 200,000 clones, 82% of them present only once. Per germline, CDR1 LNHDA and CDR2 SQIVND (reference sequence). V was clipped by 5 bases and J by 10 bases, with 17 bases between them. CDR3 size: 13 residues. As for the donors, each was a healthy bone marrow donor. The sample was PBMCs. This sequence joins TRBV19 and TRBJ1-1; D might be TRBD1 (5 bases). The TCR was taken from a boy between 2 and 15 years old in good health and CMV-seronegative. CDR3 amino acids: CASSPRMAGGAFF. DNA for the CDR3: TGTGCCAGTAGTCCGAGGATGGCGGGGGGAGCTTTCTTT.